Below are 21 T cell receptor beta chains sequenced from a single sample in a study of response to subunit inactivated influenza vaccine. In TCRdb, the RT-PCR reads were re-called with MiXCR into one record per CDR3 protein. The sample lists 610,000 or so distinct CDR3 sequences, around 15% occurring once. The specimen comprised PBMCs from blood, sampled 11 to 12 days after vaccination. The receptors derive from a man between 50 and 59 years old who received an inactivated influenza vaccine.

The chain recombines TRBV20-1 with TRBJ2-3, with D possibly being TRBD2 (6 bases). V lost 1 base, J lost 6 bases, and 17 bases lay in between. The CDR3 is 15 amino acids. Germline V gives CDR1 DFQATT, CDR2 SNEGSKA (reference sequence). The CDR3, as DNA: TGCAGTGCTAGAGCCGGGACTTCCTTCTTGGATACGCAGTATTTT. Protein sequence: CSARAGTSFLDTQYF.

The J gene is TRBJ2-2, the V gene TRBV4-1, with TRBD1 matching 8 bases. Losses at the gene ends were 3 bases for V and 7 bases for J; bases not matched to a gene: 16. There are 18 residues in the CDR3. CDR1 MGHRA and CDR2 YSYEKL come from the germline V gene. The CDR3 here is CASSHGFLRQGFNGELFF. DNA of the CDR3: TGCGCCAGCAGCCATGGATTCCTCCGACAGGGGTTTAACGGGGAGCTGTTTTTT.

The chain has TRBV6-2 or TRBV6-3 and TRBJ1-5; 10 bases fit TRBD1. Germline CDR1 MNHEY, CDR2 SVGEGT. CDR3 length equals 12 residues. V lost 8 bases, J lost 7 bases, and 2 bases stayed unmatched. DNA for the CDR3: TGTGCCAGCCGGACAGGGGGGCAGCCCCAGCATTTT. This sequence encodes CASRTGGQPQHF.

The CDR3 DNA follows: TGTGCCATCAGTGGGGTAGCGAGTGGTGAGCAGTTCTTC. Protein sequence: CAISGVASGEQFF. This sequence joins TRBV10-3 and TRBJ2-1, with D possibly being TRBD2 (5 bases). The ends were cut back, 4 bases at V and 9 bases at J, with 13 bases in the middle. Germline CDR1 ENHRY, CDR2 SYGVKD. The CDR3 length is 13 residues.

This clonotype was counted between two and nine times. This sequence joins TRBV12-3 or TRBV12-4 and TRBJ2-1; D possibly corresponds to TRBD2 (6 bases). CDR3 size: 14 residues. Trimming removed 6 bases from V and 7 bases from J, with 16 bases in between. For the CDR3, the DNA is TGTGCCAGCAGCCCTGCTGGAGGGAGTAATGAGCAGTTCTTC. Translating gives CASSPAGGSNEQFF.

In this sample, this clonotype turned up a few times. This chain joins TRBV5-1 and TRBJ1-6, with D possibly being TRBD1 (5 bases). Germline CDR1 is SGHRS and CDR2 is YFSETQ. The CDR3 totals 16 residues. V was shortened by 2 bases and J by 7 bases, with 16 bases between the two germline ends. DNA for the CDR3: TGCGCCAGCAGCTTCGGGGACGAAACCCTGAATTCACCCCTCCACTTT. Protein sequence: CASSFGDETLNSPLHF. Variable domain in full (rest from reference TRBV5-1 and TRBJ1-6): KAGVTQTPRYLIKTRGQQVTLSCSPISGHRSVSWYQQTPGQGLQFLFEYFSETQRNKGNFPGRFSGRQFSNSRSEMNVSTLELGDSALYLCASSFGDETLNSPLHFGNGTRLTVT.

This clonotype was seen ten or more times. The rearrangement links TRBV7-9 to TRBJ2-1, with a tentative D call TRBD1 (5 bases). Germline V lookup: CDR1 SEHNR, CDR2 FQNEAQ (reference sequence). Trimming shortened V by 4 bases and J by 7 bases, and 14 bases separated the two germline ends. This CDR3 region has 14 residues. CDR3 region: CASSSQGIANEQFF. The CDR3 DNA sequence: TGTGCCAGCAGCTCGCAGGGTATTGCAAATGAGCAGTTCTTC.

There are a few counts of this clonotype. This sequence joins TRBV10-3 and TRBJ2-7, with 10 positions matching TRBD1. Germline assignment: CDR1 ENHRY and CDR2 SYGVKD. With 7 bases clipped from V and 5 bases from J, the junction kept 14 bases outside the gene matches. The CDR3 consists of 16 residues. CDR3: CAIKSPGQGMGDEQYF. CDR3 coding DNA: TGTGCCATCAAATCCCCGGGACAGGGGATGGGGGACGAGCAGTACTTC.

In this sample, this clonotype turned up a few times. The chain's CDR3 is CASTQRRERGYTF. CDR3 coding DNA: TGTGCCAGCACCCAAAGGAGGGAACGGGGCTACACCTTC. This chain joins TRBV6-6 and TRBJ1-2; no firm D call. Trimming removed 7 bases from V and 8 bases from J, with 17 bases in between. Germline V lookup: CDR1 MNHNY, CDR2 SVGAGI (reference sequence). This CDR3 has 13 amino acids.

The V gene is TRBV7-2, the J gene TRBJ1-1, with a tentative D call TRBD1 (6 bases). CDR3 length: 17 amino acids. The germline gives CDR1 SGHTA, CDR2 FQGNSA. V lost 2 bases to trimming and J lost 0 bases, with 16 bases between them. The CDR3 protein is CASSLQPGHRMNTEAFF. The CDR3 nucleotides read TGTGCCAGCAGCTTACAACCGGGACACAGGATGAACACTGAAGCTTTCTTT.

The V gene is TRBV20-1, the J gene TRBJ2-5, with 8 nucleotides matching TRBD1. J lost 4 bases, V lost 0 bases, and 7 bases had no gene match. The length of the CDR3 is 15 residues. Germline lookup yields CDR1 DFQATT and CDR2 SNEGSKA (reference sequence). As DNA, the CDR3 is TGCAGTGCTAGAGACTGGCGGACAGGGAGAGAGACCCAGTACTTC. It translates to CSARDWRTGRETQYF.

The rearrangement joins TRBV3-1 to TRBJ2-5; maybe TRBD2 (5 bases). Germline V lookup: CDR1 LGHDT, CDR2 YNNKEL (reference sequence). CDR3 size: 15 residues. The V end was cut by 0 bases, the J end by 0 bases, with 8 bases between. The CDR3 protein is CASSQEGGYQETQYF. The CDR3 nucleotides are TGTGCCAGCAGCCAAGAGGGCGGGTACCAAGAGACCCAGTACTTC.

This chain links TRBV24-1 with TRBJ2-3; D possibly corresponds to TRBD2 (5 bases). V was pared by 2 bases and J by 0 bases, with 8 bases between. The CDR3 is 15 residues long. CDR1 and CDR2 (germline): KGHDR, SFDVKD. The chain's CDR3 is CATSDSPGSTDTQYF. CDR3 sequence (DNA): TGTGCCACCAGTGATTCACCGGGAAGCACAGATACGCAGTATTTT.

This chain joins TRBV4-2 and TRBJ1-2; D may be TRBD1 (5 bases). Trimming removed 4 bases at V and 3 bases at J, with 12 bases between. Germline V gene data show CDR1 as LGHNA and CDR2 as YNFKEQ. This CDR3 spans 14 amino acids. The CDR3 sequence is CASSPQGFYYGYTF. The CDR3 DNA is TGTGCCAGCAGCCCCCAGGGTTTCTACTATGGCTACACCTTC.

CDR3 nucleotides: TGCGCCAGCTCTCCCCCAGGGGGCGCAGGCGGGGAGCTGTTTTTT. This sequence encodes CASSPPGGAGGELFF. The rearrangement uses TRBV4-1 and TRBJ2-2; TRBD1 matches 8 bases. There are 15 residues in the CDR3. V was clipped by 8 bases and J by 7 bases; unmatched bases: 12. Germline CDR1 is MGHRA and CDR2 is YSYEKL.

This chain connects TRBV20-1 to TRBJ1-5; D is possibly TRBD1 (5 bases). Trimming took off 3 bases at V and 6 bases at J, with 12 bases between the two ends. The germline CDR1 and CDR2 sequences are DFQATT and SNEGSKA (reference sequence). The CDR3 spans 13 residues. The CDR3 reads CSARGRESQPQHF. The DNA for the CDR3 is TGCAGTGCTAGGGGCAGGGAAAGTCAGCCCCAGCATTTT.

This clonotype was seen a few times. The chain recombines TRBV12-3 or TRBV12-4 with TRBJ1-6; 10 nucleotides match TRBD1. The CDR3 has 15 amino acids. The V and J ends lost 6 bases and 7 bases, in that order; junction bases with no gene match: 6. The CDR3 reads CASSWDRGKNSPLHF. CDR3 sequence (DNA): TGTGCCAGCAGCTGGGACAGGGGTAAGAATTCACCCCTCCACTTT.

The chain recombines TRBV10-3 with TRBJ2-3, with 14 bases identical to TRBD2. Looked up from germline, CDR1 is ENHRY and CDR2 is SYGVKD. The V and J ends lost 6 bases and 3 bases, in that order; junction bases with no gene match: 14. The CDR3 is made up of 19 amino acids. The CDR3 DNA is TGTGCCATCAGGGACCACCCTGGACTAGCGGGGGGCATGACAGATACGCAGTATTTT. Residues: CAIRDHPGLAGGMTDTQYF.

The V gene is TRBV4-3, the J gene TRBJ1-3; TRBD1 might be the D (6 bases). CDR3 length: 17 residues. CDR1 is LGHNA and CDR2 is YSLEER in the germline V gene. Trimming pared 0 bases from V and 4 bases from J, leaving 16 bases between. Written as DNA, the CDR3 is TGCGCCAGCAGCCAAGAGTTATGGGGGGCGCCGGGAAACACCATATATTTT. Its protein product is CASSQELWGAPGNTIYF.

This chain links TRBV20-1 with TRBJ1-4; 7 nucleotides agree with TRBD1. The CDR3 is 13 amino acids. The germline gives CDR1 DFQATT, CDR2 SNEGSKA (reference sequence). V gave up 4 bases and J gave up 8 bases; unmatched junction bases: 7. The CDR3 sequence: CSAKTGSGEKLFF. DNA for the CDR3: TGCAGTGCTAAGACAGGGTCGGGGGAAAAACTGTTTTTT.

The chain's CDR3 is CASSSLSGSSPLHF. The DNA for the CDR3 is TGTGCCAGCAGCTCCCTTTCAGGGAGTTCACCCCTCCACTTT. The rearrangement joins TRBV11-2 to TRBJ1-6; perhaps TRBD1 as D (5 bases). This CDR3 is built from 14 residues. Germline assignment: CDR1 SGHAT and CDR2 FQNNGV. V was clipped by 4 bases and J by 9 bases, with 13 bases between them.